These 12 T cell receptor beta chains were sequenced from one sample in a study of long-term antiretroviral therapy in people with HIV. Sequencing used immunoSEQ v3.0 at survey level. The method was immunoSEQ multiplex PCR; TCRdb's version includes in-frame clones alone and lacks a portion of them. The table has approximately 45,000 clones, around nine tenths seen once; the top ten hold around 5%. The sample in question was unsorted PBMCs, obtained 0.1 years before starting antiretroviral therapy. The origin of the receptors is a woman aged 45-65 years with HIV.

This CDR3 reads CASSLTSGGEGEQFF. In nucleotides, the CDR3 is TGCGCCAGCAGCTTAACTAGCGGGGGGGAGGGTGAGCAGTTCTTC. The J gene is TRBJ2-1, the V gene TRBV5-1; the match to TRBD2 covers 13 bases. The CDR3 sequence is 15 residues long. CDR1 SGHRS and CDR2 YFSETQ come from the germline V gene. With 2 bases clipped from V and 9 bases from J, the junction kept 5 bases outside the gene matches.

Regarding this clone: One end of the junction is discordant with germline, which a read error may explain. CDR3 protein: CRSSDTGNSRYYGYTF. In DNA, the CDR3 is TGCCGCAGCAGTGACACAGGGAACTCGCGTTACTATGGCTACACCTTC. The V gene is TRBV2, the J gene TRBJ1-2, with D possibly matching TRBD1 (6 bases). The CDR3 consists of 16 residues. The germline CDR1 and CDR2 sequences are SNHLY and FYNNEI. Together with reference TRBV2 and TRBJ1-2, the CDR3 gives the full variable domain: EPEVTQTPSHQVTQMGQEVILRCVPISNHLYFYWYRQILGQKVEFLVSFYNNEISEKSEIFDDQFSVERPDGSNFTLKIRSTKLEDSAMYFCRSSDTGNSRYYGYTFGSGTRLTVV.

The chain joins TRBV19 to TRBJ1-5; D is uncertain. Per germline, CDR1 LNHDA and CDR2 SQIVND (reference sequence). This CDR3 comprises 15 residues. The ends were cut back, 1 base at V and 2 bases at J, with 9 bases in the middle. The CDR3 spells CASSIALGGNQPQHF. The CDR3 coding sequence is TGTGCCAGTAGTATAGCGTTGGGAGGCAATCAGCCCCAGCATTTT.

This rearrangement joins TRBV10-3 to TRBJ1-2, with TRBD1 matching over 8 bases. V lost 8 bases and J lost 3; bases outside the gene matches: 11. Germline CDR1 reads ENHRY; CDR2 reads SYGVKD. This CDR3 has 15 amino acids. In DNA form, the CDR3 reads TGTGCCATCGCGACAGGGGAAGTGTTCGACTATGGCTACACCTTC. Translating gives CAIATGEVFDYGYTF.

This CDR3 reads CASSLLSQTNYGYTF. CDR3 DNA: TGTGCCAGCAGCTTGCTGTCGCAGACCAACTATGGCTACACCTTC. The chain carries TRBV5-6 and TRBJ1-2; no clear D. The V and J ends lost 1 base and 2 bases respectively, with 12 bases between them. CDR1 and CDR2 from the germline V gene are SGHDT and YYEEEE. The CDR3 has 15 residues.

This chain uses TRBV5-1 with TRBJ2-7; perhaps TRBD1 as D (6 bases). The germline V gene encodes CDR1 SGHRS and CDR2 YFSETQ. The CDR3 covers 16 residues. Trimming stripped 2 bases from V and 0 bases from J, with 15 bases between. CDR3 sequence reads: CASSLTTGSYSYEQYF. For the CDR3, the DNA is TGCGCCAGCAGCTTAACTACAGGGTCATACTCCTACGAGCAGTACTTC.

This clone was detected only once. The chain couples TRBV9 to TRBJ1-3; D call uncertain. This CDR3 region has 15 residues. Looked up from germline, CDR1 is SGDLS and CDR2 is YYNGEE. V gave up 0 bases and J gave up 4 bases, with 11 bases separating them. The CDR3 is CASSVGGQAGNTIYF. In DNA, the CDR3 is TGTGCCAGCAGCGTAGGGGGTCAGGCGGGAAACACCATATATTTT.

This chain connects TRBV5-1 to TRBJ2-3, with D unclear. Germline V gene sequence: CDR1 SGHRS, CDR2 YFSETQ. With 0 bases removed from V and 5 bases from J, the gap between germline ends came to 19 bases. This CDR3 has 17 residues. DNA of the CDR3: TGCGCCAGCAGCTTGGGGATAGCCTCCGGTGGTGGAGATACGCAGTATTTT. It specifies CASSLGIASGGGDTQYF.

This clone was picked up one time. The V and J genes are TRBV10-3 and TRBJ1-5, with D unclear. The CDR3 spans 15 residues. CDR1 is ENHRY, CDR2 SYGVKD, per germline. V lost 6 bases and J lost 2, with 14 bases in between. CDR3 DNA: TGTGCCATCAGCCCGGACGGGATAGGCAATCAGCCCCAGCATTTT. Its protein is CAISPDGIGNQPQHF.

The chain carries TRBV7-2 and TRBJ2-2, with 8 positions matching TRBD2. Germline CDR1 SGHTA, CDR2 FQGNSA. The length of the CDR3 is 15 residues. Losses at the gene ends were 5 bases for V and 5 bases for J; bases not matched to a gene: 7. The CDR3 bases are TGTGCCAGCAGCACAGACCCGGGGGGGACCGGGGAGCTGTTTTTT. It specifies CASSTDPGGTGELFF. Variable domain in full (rest from reference TRBV7-2 and TRBJ2-2): GAGVSQSPSNKVTEKGKDVELRCDPISGHTALYWYRQSLGQGLEFLIYFQGNSAPDKSGLPSDRFSAERTGGSVSTLTIQRTQQEDSAVYLCASSTDPGGTGELFFGEGSRLTVL.

The chain couples TRBV18 to TRBJ1-1; D perhaps matches TRBD1 (5 bases). Trimming shortened V by 5 bases and J by 7 bases, and 14 bases separated the two germline ends. CDR3 length: 13 amino acids. Germline V gene sequence: CDR1 KGHSH, CDR2 LQKENI. CDR3: CASSRGRIDEAFF. The CDR3 DNA follows: TGTGCCAGCTCAAGGGGTCGGATCGATGAAGCTTTCTTT.

The chain combines TRBV6-6 with TRBJ1-1, with unresolved D. Deletions cut 5 bases from V and 0 bases from J, with 7 bases between. Germline V gene sequence: CDR1 MNHNY, CDR2 SVGAGI (reference sequence). The CDR3 is made up of 13 amino acids. CDR3 residues: CASSGRMNTEAFF. The CDR3 DNA reads as TGTGCCAGCAGTGGACGGATGAACACTGAAGCTTTCTTT.